This T cell receptor (beta chain) stems from a study of blood T cell repertoires in COVID-19. Produced via immunoSEQ multiplex PCR; TCRdb's table is partial and in-frame only. The sample lists about 200,000 clones, around 88% occurring once. V dropped 5 bases and J dropped 4; count of bases not matched to a gene: 9. The CDR3 extends over 16 amino acids. Germline values: CDR1 SNHLY, CDR2 FYNNEI. This sequence joins TRBV2 and TRBJ2-1; TRBD2 agrees at 9 bases. The sequence was obtained from a woman between 50 and 59 years old with acute or convalescent COVID-19. The specimen sequenced was peripheral blood. The CDR3 DNA follows: TGTGCCAGCAGTACCCGACTAGCGGCCCTATACAATGAGCAGTTCTTC. It encodes CASSTRLAALYNEQFF.